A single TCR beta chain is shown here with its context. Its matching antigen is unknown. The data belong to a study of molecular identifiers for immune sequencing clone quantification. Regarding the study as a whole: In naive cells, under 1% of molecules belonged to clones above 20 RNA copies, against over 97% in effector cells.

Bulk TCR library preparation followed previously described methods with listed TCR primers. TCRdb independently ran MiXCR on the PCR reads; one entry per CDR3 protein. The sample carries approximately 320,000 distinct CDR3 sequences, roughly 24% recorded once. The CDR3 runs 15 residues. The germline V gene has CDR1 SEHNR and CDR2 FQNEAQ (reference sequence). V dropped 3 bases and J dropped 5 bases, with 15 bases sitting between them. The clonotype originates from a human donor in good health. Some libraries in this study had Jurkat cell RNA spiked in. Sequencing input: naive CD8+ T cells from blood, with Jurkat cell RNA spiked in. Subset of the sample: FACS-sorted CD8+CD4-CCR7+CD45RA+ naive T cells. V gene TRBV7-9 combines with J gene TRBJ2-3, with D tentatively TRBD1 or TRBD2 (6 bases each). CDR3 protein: CASSFSAGEVDTQYF. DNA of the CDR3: TGTGCCAGCAGCTTTTCGGCAGGGGAGGTAGATACGCAGTATTTT.